A selection of T cell receptor beta chains follows, all from one sample in a study of neurological immune-mediated disorders. TCRdb reanalysed the 5' RACE reads using MiXCR and keeps one entry per CDR3 protein. The repertoire holds some 60,000 distinct CDR3 sequences, with roughly 9.7% as singletons. Sequenced input: PBMCs. The origin of the receptors is a man aged 25-45 years in good health. The CDR3 runs from the conserved cysteine through the conserved F or W. Each record gives: clone size, D gene, V gene, J gene, CDR3 protein, CDR3 DNA. D genes are given only for firm matches. For some rows the clone size is stated as once, few or many, or as a class when expanded; others skip it.

size: many; D: -; V: TRBV7-2; J: TRBJ1-3; CDR3: CASSLTGGGNTIYF; DNA: TGTGCCAGCAGCTTAACGGGGGGTGGAAACACCATATATTTT
size: many; D: -; V: TRBV7-9; J: TRBJ2-7; CDR3: CASSLAVETYEQYF; DNA: TGTGCCAGCAGCCTGGCGGTAGAAACCTACGAGCAGTACTTC
size: many; D: -; V: TRBV3-1; J: TRBJ2-1; CDR3: CASSPDGVYNEQFF; DNA: TGTGCCAGCAGCCCCGACGGGGTTTACAATGAGCAGTTCTTC
size: many; D: TRBD1; V: TRBV15; J: TRBJ2-2; CDR3: CATSRQQGVTGELFF; DNA: TGTGCCACCAGCAGACAACAGGGGGTCACCGGGGAGCTGTTTTTT
size: many; D: TRBD2; V: TRBV6-1; J: TRBJ2-7; CDR3: CASSRTSGMREQYF; DNA: TGTGCCAGCAGTAGGACTAGCGGGATGCGCGAGCAGTACTTC
size: -; D: TRBD2; V: TRBV7-2; J: TRBJ2-1; CDR3: CASSLSGRAGNEQFF; DNA: TGTGCCAGCAGCCTTAGCGGGAGGGCCGGTAATGAGCAGTTCTTC
size: -; D: TRBD2; V: TRBV7-9; J: TRBJ2-2; CDR3: CASSSVPRWGGNTVELFF; DNA: TGTGCCAGCAGCTCGGTGCCTCGCTGGGGAGGGAACACCGTGGAGCTGTTTTTT
size: few; D: -; V: TRBV9; J: TRBJ2-7; CDR3: CASSFGVGSYEQYF; DNA: TGTGCCAGCAGTTTTGGTGTGGGCTCCTACGAGCAGTACTTC
size: -; D: -; V: TRBV5-1; J: TRBJ2-5; CDR3: CASSFVDGETQYF; DNA: TGCGCCAGCAGCTTCGTAGACGGGGAGACCCAGTACTTC
size: many; D: -; V: TRBV3-1; J: TRBJ1-2; CDR3: CASSQGMGGYTF; DNA: TGTGCCAGCAGCCAAGGGATGGGAGGCTACACCTTC
size: many; D: TRBD2; V: TRBV5-4; J: TRBJ2-2; CDR3: CASSPGLAGTNTGELFF; DNA: TGTGCCAGCAGCCCCGGGCTAGCGGGGACGAACACCGGGGAGCTGTTTTTT
size: many; D: TRBD1; V: TRBV6-2/TRBV6-3; J: TRBJ1-2; CDR3: CASSYAGTVYGYTF; DNA: TGTGCCAGCAGTTACGCCGGGACAGTCTATGGCTACACCTTC
size: many; D: -; V: TRBV9; J: TRBJ2-1; CDR3: CASSEEVVNEQFF; DNA: TGTGCCAGCAGCGAGGAGGTGGTTAATGAGCAGTTCTTC
size: few; D: -; V: TRBV28; J: TRBJ2-7; CDR3: CASSFPGTLEQYF; DNA: TGTGCCAGCAGCTTTCCCGGGACACTTGAGCAGTACTTC
size: many; D: -; V: TRBV5-1; J: TRBJ2-1; CDR3: CASSRLTQDSPEQFF; DNA: TGCGCCAGCAGCCGCCTTACTCAGGACTCGCCCGAGCAGTTCTTC
size: many; D: -; V: TRBV28; J: TRBJ1-2; CDR3: CASSSKTIFF; DNA: TGTGCCAGCAGTTCAAAGACAATTTTCTTC
size: many; D: -; V: TRBV5-1; J: TRBJ2-3; CDR3: CASSENADTQYF; DNA: TGCGCCAGCAGTGAAAATGCAGATACGCAGTATTTT
size: many; D: TRBD2; V: TRBV28; J: TRBJ2-7; CDR3: CASSSLIAGIYEQYF; DNA: TGTGCCAGCAGTTCTTTAATAGCGGGTATTTACGAGCAGTACTTC
size: many; D: -; V: TRBV7-9; J: TRBJ1-2; CDR3: CASSLVGSNYGYTF; DNA: TGTGCCAGCAGCTTAGTAGGGTCTAACTATGGCTACACCTTC
size: many; D: TRBD1; V: TRBV5-5; J: TRBJ2-3; CDR3: CASSLAQGAKNF; DNA: TGTGCCAGCAGCTTGGCACAGGGGGCAAAAAATTTT
size: -; D: TRBD2; V: TRBV18; J: TRBJ2-1; CDR3: CASSQTSGGYNEQFF; DNA: TGTGCCAGCTCACAGACTAGCGGGGGGTACAATGAGCAGTTCTTC
size: many; D: -; V: TRBV12-3/TRBV12-4; J: TRBJ2-1; CDR3: CASSLQGFNEQFF; DNA: TGTGCCAGCAGTTTACAGGGTTTCAATGAGCAGTTCTTC
size: many; D: -; V: TRBV12-3/TRBV12-4; J: TRBJ1-3; CDR3: CASRGRVGNTIYF; DNA: TGTGCCAGCAGGGGGAGGGTTGGAAACACCATATATTTT
size: many; D: -; V: TRBV20-1; J: TRBJ1-1; CDR3: CSARTMKGPGNTEAFF; DNA: TGCAGTGCTAGGACCATGAAAGGGCCCGGGAACACTGAAGCTTTCTTT
size: many; D: TRBD2; V: TRBV28; J: TRBJ2-1; CDR3: CASRLPTSGSWNEQFF; DNA: TGTGCCAGCAGACTTCCAACTAGCGGGAGTTGGAATGAGCAGTTCTTC
size: many; D: -; V: TRBV20-1; J: TRBJ1-2; CDR3: CSARGEGRGYTF; DNA: TGCAGTGCTAGAGGGGAGGGTCGGGGCTACACCTTC